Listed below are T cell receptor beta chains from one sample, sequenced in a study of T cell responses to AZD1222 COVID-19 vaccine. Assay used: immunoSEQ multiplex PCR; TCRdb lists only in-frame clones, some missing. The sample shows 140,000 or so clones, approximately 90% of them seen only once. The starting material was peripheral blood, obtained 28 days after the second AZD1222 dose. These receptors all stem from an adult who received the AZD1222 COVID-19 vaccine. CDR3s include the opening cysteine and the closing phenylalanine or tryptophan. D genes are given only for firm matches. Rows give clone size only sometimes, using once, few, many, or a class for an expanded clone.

CASRPGGQGAYEQYF	TGCGCCAGCAGGCCGGGGGGACAGGGGGCCTACGAGCAGTACTTC	TRBD1	TRBJ2-7	TRBV5-1	once
CASSRDSSFGYTF	TGTGCCAGCAGCCGGGACAGTAGCTTCGGCTACACCTTC	TRBD1	TRBJ1-2	TRBV9	-
CASSEAASFGYGYTF	TGTGCCAGCAGTGAAGCGGCCAGCTTTGGCTATGGCTACACCTTC	-	TRBJ1-2	TRBV6-1	-
CASSPSGGHTEAFF	TGTGCCAGCAGCCCTTCAGGGGGCCACACTGAAGCTTTCTTT	TRBD1	TRBJ1-1	TRBV3-1/TRBV3-2	-
CASSPLKGMPNEKLFF	TGTGCCAGCAGCCCGCTAAAGGGGATGCCTAATGAAAAACTGTTTTTT	-	TRBJ1-4	TRBV11-2	-
CASSVDGDRASGYTF	TGTGCCAGCAGCGTCGACGGGGACAGGGCGTCTGGCTACACCTTC	TRBD1	TRBJ1-2	TRBV9	-
CASGLVVGQQETQYF	TGTGCTAGTGGTTTGGTAGTAGGACAGCAAGAGACCCAGTACTTC	-	TRBJ2-5	TRBV12-5	once
CASREIAASSYNEQFF	TGTGCCAGCAGGGAGATAGCGGCAAGCTCCTACAATGAGCAGTTCTTC	-	TRBJ2-1	TRBV2	-
CASSPGLGGGELFF	TGTGCCAGCAGCCCGGGACTTGGGGGCGGGGAGCTGTTTTTT	-	TRBJ2-2	TRBV7-3	-
CASSPYKNTEAFF	TGTGCCAGCAGCCCTTACAAGAACACTGAAGCTTTCTTT	-	TRBJ1-1	TRBV14	-
CASSQNTGNTEAFF	TGTGCCAGCAGCCAAAATACAGGGAACACTGAAGCTTTCTTT	-	TRBJ1-1	TRBV9	-
CASSENLAGLNEQFF	TGTGCCAGCAGTGAAAACCTAGCGGGGCTCAATGAGCAGTTCTTC	TRBD2	TRBJ2-1	TRBV2	-
CASSLRSRWGDGYTF	TGTGCCAGCAGTTTAAGGAGCAGGTGGGGAGATGGCTACACCTTC	-	TRBJ1-2	TRBV28	-
CAIRINRVRGGNTIYF	TGTGCCATCAGAATAAACAGGGTACGCGGCGGAAACACCATATATTTT	-	TRBJ1-3	TRBV10-3	few
CASSQDPHMNTEAFF	TGTGCCAGCAGCCAAGATCCCCATATGAACACTGAAGCTTTCTTT	-	TRBJ1-1	TRBV3-1/TRBV3-2	-
CASSHESSYNEQFF	TGTGCCAGCAGCCACGAAAGCTCCTACAATGAGCAGTTCTTC	-	TRBJ2-1	TRBV6-4	-
CASSRIRDRTDTQYF	TGTGCCAGCAGTCGAATCCGGGACAGGACAGATACGCAGTATTTT	TRBD1	TRBJ2-3	TRBV5-6	-
CAIGLARGGANVLTF	TGTGCCATCGGACTAGCGCGGGGGGGAGCCAACGTCCTGACTTTC	TRBD2	TRBJ2-6	TRBV24-1	-
CSAAVSYGYTF	TGCAGTGCTGCGGTGTCCTATGGCTACACCTTC	-	TRBJ1-2	TRBV20-1	-
CASSYGDTEAFF	TGTGCCAGCAGCTACGGTGACACTGAAGCTTTCTTT	-	TRBJ1-1	TRBV11-3	-
CASGSSTEAFF	TGTGCCAGTGGCTCGAGCACTGAAGCTTTCTTT	-	TRBJ1-1	TRBV9	-
CASSYTPLRTSVTDTQYF	TGTGCCAGCAGTTACACCCCCCTAAGGACTAGCGTAACAGATACGCAGTATTTT	TRBD2	TRBJ2-3	TRBV6-2/TRBV6-3	-
CASSYSLRGNYGYTF	TGTGCCAGCAGTTACTCCTTGAGGGGTAACTATGGCTACACCTTC	-	TRBJ1-2	TRBV6-5	-
CASSPRTSGSGTQYF	TGTGCCAGCAGCCCCCGGACTAGCGGGAGTGGGACCCAGTACTTC	TRBD2	TRBJ2-5	TRBV3-1/TRBV3-2	-
CASSLRQGEAFF	TGTGCCAGCAGCTTAAGACAGGGTGAAGCTTTCTTT	TRBD1	TRBJ1-1	TRBV7-2	-
CASGPGQSPKLFF	TGTGCCAGCGGACCGGGACAATCTCCGAAACTGTTTTTT	-	TRBJ1-4	TRBV6-5	-
CASSSGTGNTEAFF	TGCGCCAGCAGCTCCGGGACAGGGAACACTGAAGCTTTCTTT	TRBD1	TRBJ1-1	TRBV5-1	-
CASSPLDRWGTDTQYF	TGTGCCAGCAGCCCTCTAGACCGCTGGGGCACAGATACGCAGTATTTT	-	TRBJ2-3	TRBV3-1/TRBV3-2	-
CASSEGSGNQPQHF	TGCGCCAGCAGCGAGGGGAGTGGGAATCAGCCCCAGCATTTT	-	TRBJ1-5	TRBV5-1	-
CASSGVNTF	TGTGCCAGTTCGGGGGTAAACACCTTC	-	TRBJ1-2	TRBV19	-
CASSLDHPNTEAFF	TGTGCCAGCAGTTTAGATCACCCGAACACTGAAGCTTTCTTT	-	TRBJ1-1	TRBV28	-
CASSSRQHSPLHF	TGTGCCAGCAGCTCACGGCAGCATTCACCCCTCCACTTT	-	TRBJ1-6	TRBV7-2	-
CASSLRGRGPNGELFF	TGTGCCAGCAGCTTGCGAGGGAGGGGGCCGAACGGGGAGCTGTTTTTT	-	TRBJ2-2	TRBV5-4	-
CASRVGMDEQPQHF	TGTGCCAGCAGAGTGGGGATGGATGAACAGCCCCAGCATTTT	-	TRBJ1-5	TRBV2	-
CASSKRIQGAILVFF	TGTGCCAGCAGCAAACGGATACAGGGGGCAATTTTGGTATTTTTT	-	TRBJ1-4	TRBV21-1	-
CASSNTGYGEQCF	TGTGCCAGCAGCAATACAGGGTATGGCGAGCAGTGCTTC	-	TRBJ2-7	TRBV7-2	once
CASSTPTGALLGEYF	TGTGCCAGCAGTACCCCGACAGGGGCTCTCCTCGGGGAGTACTTC	TRBD1	TRBJ2-7	TRBV28	-
CASSRSETEFF	TGTGCCAGCAGCCGCTCCGAGACCGAGTTCTTC	-	TRBJ2-1	TRBV12-3/TRBV12-4	-
CASSRGRMATNEKLFF	TGTGCCAGCTCCAGGGGGCGAATGGCAACTAATGAAAAACTGTTTTTT	TRBD1	TRBJ1-4	TRBV28	-
CASSLDTSGLTDTQYF	TGTGCCAGCAGCTTAGACACTAGCGGGCTCACAGATACGCAGTATTTT	TRBD2	TRBJ2-3	TRBV11-2	-
CASSIRHRNTEAFF	TGTGCCAGTAGTATACGGCACCGGAACACTGAAGCTTTCTTT	-	TRBJ1-1	TRBV19	few
CASSRQGDNEQFF	TGCGCCAGCAGCAGACAGGGGGACAATGAGCAGTTCTTC	TRBD1	TRBJ2-1	TRBV5-1	-
CASSPAASGSYNEQFF	TGTGCCAGCTCACCTGCGGCTAGCGGCTCCTACAATGAGCAGTTCTTC	TRBD2	TRBJ2-1	TRBV18	-
CSVGQETQYF	TGCAGCGTCGGACAAGAGACCCAGTACTTC	-	TRBJ2-5	TRBV29-1	-
CASSGDSSFSGANVLTF	TGTGCCAGCAGTGGGGACAGTAGCTTCTCTGGGGCCAACGTCCTGACTTTC	TRBD1	TRBJ2-6	TRBV6-2/TRBV6-3	-
CASSDSGRAGEQYF	TGTGCCAGCAGCGATAGCGGGAGGGCCGGCGAGCAGTACTTC	TRBD2	TRBJ2-7	TRBV9	-
CAISDGAVRSSTDTQYF	TGTGCCATCAGTGACGGAGCAGTTCGGTCTAGCACAGATACGCAGTATTTT	-	TRBJ2-3	TRBV10-3	-
CASSFSGTGGLNEQFF	TGTGCCAGCAGCTTCTCCGGGACAGGGGGTCTTAATGAGCAGTTCTTC	TRBD1	TRBJ2-1	TRBV5-4	-
CASRGSGTGELFF	TGTGCCAGTAGGGGCAGTGGCACCGGGGAGCTGTTTTTT	-	TRBJ2-2	TRBV19	-
CASSEGQGASQPQHF	TGTGCCAGCAGTGAAGGACAGGGGGCAAGTCAGCCCCAGCATTTT	TRBD1	TRBJ1-5	TRBV6-1	-
CATSSPGQLLNTEAFF	TGTGCCACCAGCAGCCCGGGACAGCTACTTAACACTGAAGCTTTCTTT	TRBD1	TRBJ1-1	TRBV15	few
CASSQPLGDNEQFF	TGCGCCAGCAGCCAACCCCTTGGGGACAATGAGCAGTTCTTC	-	TRBJ2-1	TRBV4-1	-
CASSLVRHGSEQYF	TGTGCCAGCAGCTTGGTCAGGCATGGGTCCGAGCAGTACTTC	-	TRBJ2-7	TRBV5-6	-
CASSPGQETEAFF	TGTGCCAGCAGTCCGGGACAGGAAACTGAAGCTTTCTTT	TRBD1	TRBJ1-1	TRBV12-3/TRBV12-4	-
CAIDGVPNTEAFF	TGTGCCATTGATGGAGTGCCGAACACTGAAGCTTTCTTT	-	TRBJ1-1	TRBV6-5	-
CASSLSETQYF	TGTGCCAGCAGCTTATCAGAAACGCAGTATTTT	-	TRBJ2-3	TRBV7-2	-
CASSSGQGDNQPQHF	TGTGCCAGCAGTTCGGGACAGGGGGACAATCAGCCCCAGCATTTT	TRBD1	TRBJ1-5	TRBV28	-
CASSLVGQIYNEQFF	TGCGCCAGCAGCTTGGTGGGACAGATCTACAATGAGCAGTTCTTC	TRBD1	TRBJ2-1	TRBV5-1	-
CASSQDAGRGSGYTF	TGTGCCAGCAGCCAAGACGCCGGCAGGGGATCTGGCTACACCTTC	-	TRBJ1-2	TRBV3-1/TRBV3-2	once
CASSLWGTRFSNQPQHF	TGTGCCAGCAGTTTATGGGGGACCCGGTTTAGTAATCAGCCCCAGCATTTT	-	TRBJ1-5	TRBV27	-